This TCR beta chain was documented in a study of CD8 T cells in ankylosing spondylitis. Overall study findings and caveats: Ankylosing spondylitis blood appeared to carry a characteristic TCR beta motif of roughly eight highly homologous variants.

Regarding this clonotype: Its antigen is unknown.

Germline loops: CDR1 SGHKS, CDR2 YYEKEE (reference sequence). V was pared by 6 bases and J by 0 bases, with 10 bases between. This CDR3 has 14 residues. Quantitative molecular-barcoded 5'-RACE generated the TCR beta libraries. Each CDR3 protein gets one entry after TCRdb re-called the 5' RACE reads with MiXCR. The data hold approximately 130,000 distinct CDR3 sequences, with roughly 9% observed a single time. The clonotype originates from a male donor with ankylosing spondylitis or in good health (not recorded which). The chain carries TRBV5-5 and TRBJ2-1, with a tentative D call TRBD2 (5 bases). Sequencing used blood, either unsorted or a sorted T cell fraction (not recorded which). The CDR3 bases are TGTGCCAGCAAGGAGGAAGGCTCCTACAATGAGCAGTTCTTC. Encoded protein: CASKEEGSYNEQFF.